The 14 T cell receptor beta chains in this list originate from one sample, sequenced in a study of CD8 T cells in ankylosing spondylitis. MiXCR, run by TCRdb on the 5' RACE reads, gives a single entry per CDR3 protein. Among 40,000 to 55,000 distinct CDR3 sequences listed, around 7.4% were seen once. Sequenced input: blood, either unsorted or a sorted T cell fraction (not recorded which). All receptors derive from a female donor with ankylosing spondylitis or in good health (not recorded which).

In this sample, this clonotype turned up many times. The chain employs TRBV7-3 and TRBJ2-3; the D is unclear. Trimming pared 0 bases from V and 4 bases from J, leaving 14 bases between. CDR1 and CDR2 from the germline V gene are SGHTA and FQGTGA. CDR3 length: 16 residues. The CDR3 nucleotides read TGTGCCAGCAGCTTAACGTCCCCGCCATTGTCAGATACGCAGTATTTT. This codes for CASSLTSPPLSDTQYF.

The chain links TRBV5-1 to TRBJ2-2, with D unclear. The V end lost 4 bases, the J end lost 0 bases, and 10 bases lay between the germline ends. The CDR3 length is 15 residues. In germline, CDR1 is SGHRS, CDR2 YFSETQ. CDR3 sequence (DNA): TGCGCCAGCAGCCTTCGGGCGGCGAACACCGGGGAGCTGTTTTTT. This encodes CASSLRAANTGELFF.

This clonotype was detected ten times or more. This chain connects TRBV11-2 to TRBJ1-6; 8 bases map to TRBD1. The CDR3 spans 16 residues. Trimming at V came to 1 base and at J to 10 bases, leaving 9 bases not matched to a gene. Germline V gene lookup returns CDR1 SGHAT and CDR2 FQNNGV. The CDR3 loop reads CASSLAQGVKRSPLHF. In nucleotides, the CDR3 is TGTGCCAGCAGCTTAGCACAGGGGGTAAAGAGATCACCCCTCCACTTT.

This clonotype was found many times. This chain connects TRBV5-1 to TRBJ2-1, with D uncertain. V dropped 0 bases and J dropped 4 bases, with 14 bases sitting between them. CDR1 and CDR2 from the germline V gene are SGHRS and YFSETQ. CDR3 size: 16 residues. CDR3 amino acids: CASSLALALQYNEQFF. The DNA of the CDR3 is TGCGCCAGCAGCTTGGCCTTGGCTTTACAATACAATGAGCAGTTCTTC.

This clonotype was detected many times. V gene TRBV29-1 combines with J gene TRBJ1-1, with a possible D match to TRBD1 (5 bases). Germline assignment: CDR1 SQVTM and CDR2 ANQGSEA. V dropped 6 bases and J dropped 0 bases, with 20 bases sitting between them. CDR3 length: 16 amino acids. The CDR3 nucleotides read TGCAGCGTCGAAATTTTTGGGGCAACAGTGAACACTGAAGCTTTCTTT. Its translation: CSVEIFGATVNTEAFF.

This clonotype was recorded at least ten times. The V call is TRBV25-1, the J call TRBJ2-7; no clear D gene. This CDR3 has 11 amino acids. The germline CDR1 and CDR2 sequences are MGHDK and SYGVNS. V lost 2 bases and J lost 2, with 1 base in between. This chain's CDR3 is CASSETYEQYF. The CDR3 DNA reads TGTGCCAGCAGTGAAACCTACGAGCAGTACTTC.

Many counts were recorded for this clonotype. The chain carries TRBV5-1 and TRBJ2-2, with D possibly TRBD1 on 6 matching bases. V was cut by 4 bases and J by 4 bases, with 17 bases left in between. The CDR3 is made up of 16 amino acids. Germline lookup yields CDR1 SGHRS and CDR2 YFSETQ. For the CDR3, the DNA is TGCGCCAGCAGCCAGGGCCCCACAGGGCCCACCGGGGAGCTGTTTTTT. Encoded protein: CASSQGPTGPTGELFF.

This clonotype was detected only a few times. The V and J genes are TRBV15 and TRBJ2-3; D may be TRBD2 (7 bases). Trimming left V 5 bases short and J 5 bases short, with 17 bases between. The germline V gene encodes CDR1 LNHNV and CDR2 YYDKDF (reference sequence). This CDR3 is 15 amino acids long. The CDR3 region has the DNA TGTGCCACCAGCCAATCGAGGGGGGGGGGAGATACGCAGTATTTT. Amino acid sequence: CATSQSRGGGDTQYF.

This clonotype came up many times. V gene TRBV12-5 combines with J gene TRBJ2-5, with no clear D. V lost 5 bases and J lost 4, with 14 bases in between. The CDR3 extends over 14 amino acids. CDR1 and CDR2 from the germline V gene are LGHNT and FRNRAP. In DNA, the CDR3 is TGTGCTAGTGGTCCATCCCTATTGGGAGAGACCCAGTACTTC. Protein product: CASGPSLLGETQYF. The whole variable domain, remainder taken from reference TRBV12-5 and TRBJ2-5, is DARVTQTPRHKVTEMGQEVTMRCQPILGHNTVFWYRQTMMQGLELLAYFRNRAPLDDSGMPKDRFSAEMPDATLATLKIQPSEPRDSAVYFCASGPSLLGETQYFGPGTRLLVL.

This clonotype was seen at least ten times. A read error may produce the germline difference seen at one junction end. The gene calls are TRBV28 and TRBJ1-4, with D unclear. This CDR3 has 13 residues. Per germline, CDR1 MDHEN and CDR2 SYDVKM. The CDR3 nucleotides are TGCGGAACATCAGGAGGAGAGAATGAAAAACTGTTTTTT. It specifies CGTSGGENEKLFF.

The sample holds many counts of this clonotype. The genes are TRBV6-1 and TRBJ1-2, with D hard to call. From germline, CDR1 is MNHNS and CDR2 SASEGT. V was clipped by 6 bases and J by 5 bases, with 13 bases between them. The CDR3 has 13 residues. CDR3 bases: TGTGCCAGCAGCGGCGGGAGCTTGTATGGCTACACCTTC. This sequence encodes CASSGGSLYGYTF.

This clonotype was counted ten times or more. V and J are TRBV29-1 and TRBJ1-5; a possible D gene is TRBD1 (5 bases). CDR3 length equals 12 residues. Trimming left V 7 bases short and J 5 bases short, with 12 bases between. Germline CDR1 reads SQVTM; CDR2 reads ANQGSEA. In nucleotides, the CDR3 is TGCAGCGCCCGGGACCGCGATCAGCCCCAGCATTTT. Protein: CSARDRDQPQHF. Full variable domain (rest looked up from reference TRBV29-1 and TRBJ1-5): SAVISQKPSRDICQRGTSLTIQCQVDSQVTMMFWYRQQPGQSLTLIATANQGSEATYESGFVIDKFPISRPNLTFSTLTVSNMSPEDSSIYLCSARDRDQPQHFGDGTRLSIL.

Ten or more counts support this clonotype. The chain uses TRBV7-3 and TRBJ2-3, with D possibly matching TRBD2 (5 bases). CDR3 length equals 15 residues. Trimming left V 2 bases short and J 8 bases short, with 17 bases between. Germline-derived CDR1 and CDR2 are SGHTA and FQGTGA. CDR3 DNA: TGTGCCAGCAGCTTACTGGATGGCTCGGCGGGTACGCAGTATTTT. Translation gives CASSLLDGSAGTQYF.

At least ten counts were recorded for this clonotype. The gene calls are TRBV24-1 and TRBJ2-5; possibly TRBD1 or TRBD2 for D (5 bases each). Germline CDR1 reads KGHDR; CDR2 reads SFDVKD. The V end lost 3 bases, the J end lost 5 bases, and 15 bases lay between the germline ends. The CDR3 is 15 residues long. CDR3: CATSDQTWGGETQYF. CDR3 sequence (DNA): TGTGCCACCAGTGATCAGACTTGGGGCGGGGAGACCCAGTACTTC.